These 11 T cell receptor beta chains were sequenced from one sample in a study of blood T cell repertoires in COVID-19. This table comes from immunoSEQ multiplex PCR, and its TCRdb copy is limited to in-frame clones, with some not included. The sample lists fewer than 400,000 clones; more than 75% were seen once. The sample was PBMCs or T cells enriched from blood (not recorded which). The receptors shown here come from a man aged 30 to 39 who had recovered from COVID-19.

The V call is TRBV30, the J call TRBJ2-1, with TRBD2 matching 10 bases. CDR3 length: 15 amino acids. CDR1 is GTSNPN, CDR2 SVGIG, per germline (reference sequence). The V gene end was trimmed by 4 bases and the J gene end by 9 bases; junction bases not matched to a gene: 12. The CDR3 DNA reads as TGTGCCTGGACCCTTTCTAGCGGGAGTTGGGGTGAGCAGTTCTTC. Its translation: CAWTLSSGSWGEQFF.

This clone was picked up a small number of times. This sequence joins TRBV12-3 or TRBV12-4 and TRBJ1-1; D gene unclear. Trimming took 10 bases from V and 5 from J, leaving 17 bases between them. This CDR3 is built from 13 residues. CDR3 nucleotide sequence: TGTGCCACCTCCGGTGGGTCGAGGACTGAAGCTTTCTTT. Encoded protein: CATSGGSRTEAFF.

The chain combines TRBV19 with TRBJ2-7, with 10 bases that match TRBD1. The germline CDR1 and CDR2 sequences are LNHDA and SQIVND (reference sequence). The CDR3 runs 15 residues. The J segment lost 6 bases and the V segment lost 5 bases, leaving 10 bases of the junction unmatched. This CDR3 is CASSRGGTGVSEQYF. CDR3 sequence (DNA): TGTGCCAGTAGTCGCGGAGGGACAGGGGTCAGCGAGCAGTACTTC.

The J gene is TRBJ1-5, the V gene TRBV6-5, with TRBD1 matching over 10 bases. The CDR3 is made up of 14 amino acids. Germline V gives CDR1 MNHEY, CDR2 SVGAGI. With 6 bases clipped from V and 6 bases from J, the junction kept 5 bases outside the gene matches. CDR3 residues: CASRRTGGTQPQHF. CDR3 DNA sequence: TGTGCCAGCAGACGGACAGGGGGGACTCAGCCCCAGCATTTT.

The V call is TRBV6-4, the J call TRBJ2-1; 10 bases are shared with TRBD1. The germline gives CDR1 MRHNA, CDR2 SNTAGT. The CDR3 is 17 amino acids. J gave up 7 bases and V 3 bases, and 12 bases lay outside the gene matches. The CDR3: CASSDFGTGTGVNEQFF. The DNA for the CDR3 is TGTGCCAGCAGTGATTTCGGGACTGGGACAGGGGTAAATGAGCAGTTCTTC.

This clone was seen only a few times. The chain combines TRBV24-1 with TRBJ2-1, with D possibly TRBD2 on 6 matching bases. CDR1 is KGHDR, CDR2 SFDVKD, per germline. CDR3 length: 16 amino acids. V was cut by 1 base and J by 0 bases, with 9 bases left in between. The CDR3 is CATSDFRGSSYNEQFF. CDR3 coding DNA: TGTGCCACCAGTGATTTCCGGGGGAGCTCCTACAATGAGCAGTTCTTC.

CDR3 in amino acids: CASRAGGTEAFF. CDR3 bases: TGTGCCAGCAGGGCTGGTGGCACTGAAGCTTTCTTT. V gene TRBV12-3 or TRBV12-4 combines with J gene TRBJ1-1, with D uncertain. V shed 6 bases and J shed 4 bases, with 9 bases lying between them. This CDR3 region has 12 residues.

This clone has just one count. The rearrangement links TRBV5-5 to TRBJ2-1; the D is unclear. The length of the CDR3 is 13 residues. V gave up 6 bases and J gave up 2 bases, with 9 bases separating them. Germline V gene sequence: CDR1 SGHKS, CDR2 YYEKEE (reference sequence). The CDR3 coding sequence is TGTGCCAGCATCAAGCTCCCCTACAATGAGCAGTTCTTC. This sequence encodes CASIKLPYNEQFF.

The chain recombines TRBV19 with TRBJ1-5; 9 positions agree with TRBD1. The CDR3 is 16 residues long. CDR1 is LNHDA, CDR2 SQIVND, per germline (reference sequence). Trimming at V came to 5 bases and at J to 1 base, leaving 6 bases not matched to a gene. The DNA for the CDR3 is TGTGCCAGTAGTTCCTGGGACAGGGAGAGCAATCAGCCCCAGCATTTT. Protein: CASSSWDRESNQPQHF. Supplemented by reference TRBV19 and TRBJ1-5, the full variable domain reads DGGITQSPKYLFRKEGQNVTLSCEQNLNHDAMYWYRQDPGQGLRLIYYSQIVNDFQKGDIAEGYSVSREKKESFPLTVTSAQKNPTAFYLCASSSWDRESNQPQHFGDGTRLSIL.

This clone was counted a single time. V usage is TRBV30 and J usage is TRBJ1-3; D may be TRBD1 (5 bases). Trimming shortened V by 2 bases and J by 1 base, and 12 bases separated the two germline ends. The length of the CDR3 is 15 residues. The germline gives CDR1 GTSNPN, CDR2 SVGIG (reference sequence). CDR3 DNA: TGTGCCTGGAGTACCCCCAGGGATTCTGGAAACACCATATATTTT. This translates into CAWSTPRDSGNTIYF.

This rearrangement joins TRBV29-1 to TRBJ1-2; 8 bases agree with TRBD1. Per the germline V gene, CDR1 is SQVTM and CDR2 is ANQGSEA. V dropped 5 bases and J dropped 5; count of bases not matched to a gene: 4. The CDR3 length is 12 residues. Here the CDR3 reads CSVNGQGYGYTF. The CDR3 bases are TGCAGCGTTAACGGACAGGGTTATGGCTACACCTTC.